This paragraph reports one T cell receptor (beta chain). The target antigen is unknown. This sample was included in a study of cytomegalovirus exposure and HLA in healthy donors. Findings and caveats of the study: Reports state that TCR beta sequences accurately predicted most subjects' HLA-A and HLA-B alleles. A few V segments could not be told apart, such as TRBV6-2 and TRBV6-3, and were left out. The dataset shows that most TCR sequences were rare, while some public TCRs occurred in many donors.

60 Vbeta and 13 Jbeta primers were used in PCR. Profiled with immunoSEQ multiplex PCR; TCRdb holds only in-frame clones, not every one. The sample lists more than 150,000 clones, 65% to 85% seen once, with roughly 1.4% in the top ten. The CDR3 is 15 residues long. V lost 3 bases to trimming and J lost 4 bases, with 14 bases between them. The germline CDR1 and CDR2 sequences are PRHDT and FYEKMQ (reference sequence). The V call is TRBV13, the J call TRBJ2-3; the D gene is possibly TRBD2 (5 bases). This TCR was recovered from a girl between 5 and 17 years old in good health and CMV-seropositive. Source material: PBMCs. Here the CDR3 DNA reads TGTGCCAGCAGCTTGGGAGATGAAGGTTCAGATACGCAGTATTTT. Its translation is CASSLGDEGSDTQYF.